The 4 T cell receptor beta chains presented below share a single source sample, sequenced in a study of vaccination effects on CD4 cells after COVID-19. Under the ViraFEST assay, PBMC were stimulated with viral peptide pools so that antigen-specific CD4+ T cells expanded. Sequencing was performed afterwards. CD4+ T cells were isolated after about eleven days of culture. No antigen has been assigned to these receptors. Sequencing was performed with immunoSEQ multiplex PCR; in TCRdb, only in-frame clones are kept and a portion is missing. The sample has tens of thousands of clones; approximately 81% are singletons. This specimen was CD4+ T cells from PBMCs cultured with HCoV-229E spike peptides, taken before COVID-19 vaccination. The receptors were sampled from a human donor who received a COVID-19 vaccine.

This sequence joins TRBV9 and TRBJ1-6; no firm D call. CDR1 is SGDLS, CDR2 YYNGEE, per germline. CDR3 length: 14 residues. V shed 0 bases and J shed 9 bases, with 10 bases lying between them. The CDR3 bases are TGTGCCAGCAGCGTAGGTTTCGAGGGTTCACCCCTCCACTTT. Translating it yields CASSVGFEGSPLHF.

The gene calls are TRBV7-2 and TRBJ1-3, with 7 positions matching TRBD1. CDR3 length equals 16 residues. V lost 5 bases and J lost 4; bases outside the gene matches: 11. CDR1 is SGHTA, CDR2 FQGNSA, per germline. Here the CDR3 DNA reads TGTGCCAGCAGCCTTCGTTCGGAGGGGGCGGGAAACACCATATATTTT. Protein sequence: CASSLRSEGAGNTIYF.

This chain joins TRBV30 and TRBJ1-1; 7 nucleotides match TRBD1. In germline, CDR1 is GTSNPN, CDR2 SVGIG (reference sequence). The CDR3 covers 13 residues. The V gene end was trimmed by 3 bases and the J gene end by 1 base; junction bases not matched to a gene: 2. The CDR3 region is CAWRAGGNTEAFF. CDR3 nucleotides: TGTGCCTGGAGGGCAGGGGGGAACACTGAAGCTTTCTTT.

This sequence joins TRBV18 and TRBJ2-1, with a possible D match to TRBD2 (6 bases). Between the trimmed V and J ends, which lost 2 bases and 4 bases, there was a span of 12 bases. Germline V gene lookup returns CDR1 KGHSH and CDR2 LQKENI. The CDR3 is 15 amino acids. CDR3 DNA: TGTGCCAGCTCACCAAAAGGCGGGACTTACAATGAGCAGTTCTTC. Translated, it gives CASSPKGGTYNEQFF.